Below, 20 T cell receptor beta chains from the same sample are listed, as sequenced in a study of blood T cell repertoires in COVID-19. Repertoires were generated with immunoSEQ multiplex PCR, while TCRdb's copy carries only in-frame clones and drops some. This table has about 59,000 clones, approximately 81% appearing once. Sequencing used peripheral blood. The receptor set was obtained from a woman older than 75 with active or convalescent COVID-19.

The chain is built from TRBV21-1 and TRBJ2-1; the table assigns TRBD2, which was not confirmed against the DNA. TRBV21-1 is a documented pseudogene. The CDR3 is 15 amino acids. The CDR3 here is CASLTGISSYNEQFF. The CDR3 coding sequence is TGTGCCAGTTTGACGGGAATCAGCTCCTACAATGAGCAGTTCTTC.

The genes are TRBV28 and TRBJ1-2; possible D gene TRBD1, 5 bases. CDR1 is MDHEN, CDR2 SYDVKM, per germline. The CDR3 totals 13 residues. The V end was cut by 3 bases, the J end by 4 bases, with 9 bases between. CDR3 DNA: TGTGCCAGCAGTTTTACCGGGGGCTATGGCTACACCTTC. Protein sequence: CASSFTGGYGYTF.

The V gene is TRBV14, the J gene TRBJ2-3, with D possibly matching TRBD2 (5 bases). This CDR3 comprises 14 residues. V lost 1 base and J 2 bases, leaving 7 bases between the germline ends. Looked up from germline, CDR1 is SGHDN and CDR2 is FVKESK. The CDR3 bases are TGTGCCAGCAGCCAAGGGGGAGCCACAGATACGCAGTATTTT. This encodes CASSQGGATDTQYF.

On this clone: Within the sample, other DNA sequences also encode this same CDR3. This sequence joins TRBV5-1 and TRBJ1-6; 9 bases fit TRBD1. The CDR3 has 15 residues. Trimming removed 1 base from V and 9 bases from J; junction bases left unmatched: 5. Germline assignment: CDR1 SGHRS and CDR2 YFSETQ. The DNA of the CDR3 is TGCGCCAGCAGCTTGAAGGGACAGGGTGGTTCACCCCTCCACTTT. Translated: CASSLKGQGGSPLHF.

The chain links TRBV7-7 to TRBJ2-3; TRBD2 matches at 10 bases. Per the germline V gene, CDR1 is SSHAT and CDR2 is FNYEAQ (reference sequence). J was trimmed by 12 bases and V by 0 bases; bases with no gene match: 9. The CDR3 is 15 amino acids. DNA for the CDR3: TGTGCCAGCAGCTTAGCAACACAAGCGGGGGGGAAACAGTATTTT. Amino acids: CASSLATQAGGKQYF.

This sequence joins TRBV4-3 and TRBJ1-6; possibly TRBD1 for D (5 bases). V lost 2 bases to trimming and J lost 6 bases, with 14 bases between them. Germline CDR1 is LGHNA and CDR2 is YSLEER. There are 16 residues in the CDR3. The CDR3 sequence: CASSQLDRSLNSPLHF. The CDR3 DNA sequence: TGCGCCAGCAGCCAACTCGACAGATCTCTTAATTCACCCCTCCACTTT.

The chain links TRBV9 to TRBJ2-7; no firm D call. CDR1 SGDLS and CDR2 YYNGEE come from the germline V gene. This CDR3 is 12 amino acids long. Trimming removed 3 bases from V and 3 bases from J, with 7 bases in between. The CDR3 coding sequence is TGTGCCAGCAGCGGTACTGGCTACGAGCAGTACTTC. It codes for CASSGTGYEQYF.

This clone has just a few counts. The chain is built from TRBV3-1 (or the pseudogene TRBV3-2) and TRBJ1-4; D might be TRBD1 (5 bases). The V and J ends lost 1 base and 3 bases respectively, with 9 bases between them. CDR3 length equals 15 residues. Germline V gene sequence: CDR1 LGHDT, CDR2 YNNKEL (reference sequence). The CDR3 is CASSQGGVANEKLFF. CDR3 coding DNA: TGTGCCAGCAGCCAAGGGGGCGTTGCTAATGAAAAACTGTTTTTT.

This clone was counted at least ten times. This chain uses TRBV7-9 with TRBJ1-5; 8 bases match TRBD1. The V gene end was trimmed by 4 bases and the J gene end by 6 bases; junction bases not matched to a gene: 5. The CDR3 sequence is 14 residues long. Looked up from germline, CDR1 is SEHNR and CDR2 is FQNEAQ (reference sequence). CDR3 in DNA: TGTGCCAGCAGCTCATCGACAGGGGCTCAGCCCCAGCATTTT. Its protein product is CASSSSTGAQPQHF.

This clone was observed a single time. The chain links TRBV18 to TRBJ1-2, with unresolved D. The V gene lost 3 bases and the J gene lost 0 bases, with 8 bases spanning the gap. CDR1 and CDR2 (germline): KGHSH, LQKENI. This CDR3 has 14 residues. CDR3 protein: CASSPPRANYGYTF. The CDR3 region has the DNA TGTGCCAGCTCACCCCCGCGGGCTAACTATGGCTACACCTTC.

The gene calls are TRBV19 and TRBJ1-5; 7 bases line up with TRBD1. J gave up 3 bases and V 8 bases, and 10 bases lay outside the gene matches. Germline assignment: CDR1 LNHDA and CDR2 SQIVND (reference sequence). The CDR3 is 15 residues long. CDR3 in DNA: TGTGCCAGTTTGGACAGGACAGCCTTCAATCAGCCCCAGCATTTT. Amino acid sequence: CASLDRTAFNQPQHF.

The chain is built from TRBV3-1 (or the pseudogene TRBV3-2) and TRBJ1-1, with no clear D. Germline V gene lookup returns CDR1 LGHDT and CDR2 YNNKEL (reference sequence). CDR3 length: 13 amino acids. V was pared by 4 bases and J by 6 bases, with 12 bases between. The CDR3 region is CASSRVAGAEAFF. The CDR3 coding sequence is TGTGCCAGCAGCCGAGTAGCCGGAGCTGAAGCTTTCTTT.

The chain links TRBV18 to TRBJ1-4, with TRBD1 matching 8 bases. This CDR3 is built from 17 residues. Trimming at V came to 3 bases and at J to 6 bases, leaving 12 bases not matched to a gene. CDR1 and CDR2 (germline): KGHSH, LQKENI. The CDR3 sequence: CASSPLLAGGADEKLFF. The CDR3 DNA sequence: TGTGCCAGCTCACCCCTCCTCGCAGGGGGCGCTGATGAAAAACTGTTTTTT.

This clone was picked up one time. The gene calls are TRBV27 and TRBJ1-4; unclear D gene. The CDR3 loop spans 13 amino acids. Between the trimmed V and J ends, which lost 3 bases and 7 bases, there was a span of 9 bases. Germline V gives CDR1 MNHEY, CDR2 SMNVEV (reference sequence). Written as DNA, the CDR3 is TGTGCCAGCAGTTTGCGTCGGGGTGAAAAACTGTTTTTT. This codes for CASSLRRGEKLFF.

The chain carries TRBV6-2 or TRBV6-3 and TRBJ1-1, with TRBD1 matching over 10 bases. J gave up 5 bases and V 2 bases, and 8 bases lay outside the gene matches. The CDR3 totals 16 residues. Germline CDR1 is MNHEY and CDR2 is SVGEGT. The DNA of the CDR3 is TGTGCCAGCAGTTACGTCCGGACAGGGGGTTTAACTGAAGCTTTCTTT. It is translated as CASSYVRTGGLTEAFF.

The CDR3 region has the DNA TGTGCCAGCAGCCCCATTGGGCAGGGGGCGAGGAACATTCAGTACTTC. This sequence encodes CASSPIGQGARNIQYF. V usage is TRBV9 and J usage is TRBJ2-4, with 8 bases fitting TRBD1. Germline lookup yields CDR1 SGDLS and CDR2 YYNGEE. This CDR3 has 16 amino acids. Trimming took 4 bases from V and 7 from J; bases not matched to a gene: 13.

This chain joins TRBV7-3 and TRBJ2-2; tentative D call: TRBD1 (5 bases). This CDR3 has 13 residues. Germline CDR1 reads SGHTA; CDR2 reads FQGTGA. Trimming shortened V by 5 bases and J by 2 bases, and 6 bases separated the two germline ends. The CDR3 nucleotides read TGTGCCAGCAGCGACAGTAACACCGGGGAGCTGTTTTTT. Translated, it gives CASSDSNTGELFF. Supplemented by reference TRBV7-3 and TRBJ2-2, the full variable domain reads GAGVSQTPSNKVTEKGKYVELRCDPISGHTALYWYRQSLGQGPEFLIYFQGTGAADDSGLPNDRFFAVRPEGSVSTLKIQRTERGDSAVYLCASSDSNTGELFFGEGSRLTVL.

This chain uses TRBV7-2 with TRBJ1-5, with D tentatively TRBD1 (5 bases). The CDR3 covers 15 residues. V lost 3 bases to trimming and J lost 4 bases, with 13 bases between them. Germline CDR1 SGHTA, CDR2 FQGNSA. The CDR3 sequence is CASSLATAPNQPQHF. The CDR3 DNA follows: TGTGCCAGCAGCTTGGCGACAGCCCCAAATCAGCCCCAGCATTTT.

The chain carries TRBV5-5 and TRBJ1-2; a possible D gene is TRBD1 (5 bases). The CDR3 is 15 amino acids. V gave up 0 bases and J gave up 6 bases, with 15 bases separating them. Germline V CDR1 and CDR2: SGHKS, YYEKEE (reference sequence). The CDR3 bases are TGTGCCAGCAGCTTGGGTTGGCAGGGTAAGGATGGCTACACCTTC. Its protein product is CASSLGWQGKDGYTF.

This chain links TRBV28 with TRBJ1-1; D gene unclear. From germline, CDR1 is MDHEN and CDR2 SYDVKM. V shed 7 bases and J shed 5 bases, with 8 bases lying between them. CDR3 length equals 11 residues. The CDR3 nucleotides are TGTGCCAGCAAGTTTACAACTGAAGCTTTCTTT. Translation: CASKFTTEAFF.